Shown below are 26 T cell receptor beta chains from a single sample sequenced in a study of shared clonotypes between healthy human individuals. Repertoires were generated with immunoSEQ multiplex PCR, while TCRdb's copy carries only in-frame clones and drops some. The sample gives approximately 1,000,000 clones, more than 75% of which show up once; approximately 0.5% is in the top ten. Sequenced material: memory CD4+ T cells from PBMCs. Subset here: CD45RA-negative fraction. Receptors were obtained from a man aged 18 to 30 in good health. Some clones in this sample may be carry-over from other donors' samples.

This clone was seen once. The CDR3 here is CASSLRTRKYEQYF. Here the CDR3 DNA reads TGTGCCAGCAGTCTTAGGACTAGGAAATACGAGCAGTACTTC. This chain connects TRBV2 to TRBJ2-7, with TRBD2 identical over 7 bases. After removal of 5 bases from V and 4 bases from J, the junction contained 8 bases not matched to a gene. The germline gives CDR1 SNHLY, CDR2 FYNNEI. This CDR3 has 14 residues. Using reference TRBV2 and TRBJ2-7 for the parts outside the CDR3, the full variable domain is EPEVTQTPSHQVTQMGQEVILRCVPISNHLYFYWYRQILGQKVEFLVSFYNNEISEKSEIFDDQFSVERPDGSNFTLKIRSTKLEDSAMYFCASSLRTRKYEQYFGPGTRLTVT.

The chain has TRBV19 and TRBJ1-2; 8 bases are shared with TRBD1. CDR3 length equals 15 residues. The V segment lost 1 base and the J segment 5 bases; nucleotides outside the gene matches: 6. Germline V lookup: CDR1 LNHDA, CDR2 SQIVND (reference sequence). Here the CDR3 reads CASSIGTGTRYGYTF. For the CDR3, the DNA is TGTGCCAGTAGTATAGGGACAGGGACGAGGTATGGCTACACCTTC.

The chain uses TRBV5-1 and TRBJ2-3; D is possibly TRBD1 (6 bases). Germline loops: CDR1 SGHRS, CDR2 YFSETQ. The CDR3 has 16 residues. Trimming cost V 4 bases and J 3 bases, with 18 bases left between them. CDR3: CASSPQGSAVTDTQYF. The CDR3 DNA reads as TGCGCCAGCAGCCCACAGGGTTCCGCCGTTACAGATACGCAGTATTTT.

The J gene is TRBJ1-3, the V gene TRBV28, with unresolved D. Per the germline V gene, CDR1 is MDHEN and CDR2 is SYDVKM. Trimming left V 3 bases short and J 8 bases short, with 14 bases between. The CDR3 is 14 residues long. CDR3 DNA: TGTGCCAGCAGTTTGGGGTCAGAATGGGACACCATATATTTT. Encoded protein: CASSLGSEWDTIYF.

The V call is TRBV6-5, the J call TRBJ1-1; D ambiguous. The CDR3 runs 13 residues. Trimming removed 2 bases from V and 6 bases from J, with 10 bases in between. In germline, CDR1 is MNHEY, CDR2 SVGAGI. DNA of the CDR3: TGTGCCAGCAGTTACAACTCTGTGGCTGAAGCTTTCTTT. Amino acids: CASSYNSVAEAFF.

The table lists this clone with a few counts. V is TRBV5-1 and J is TRBJ2-3; D uncertain. The CDR3 runs 11 residues. Trimming pared 1 base from V and 5 bases from J, leaving 2 bases between. From germline, CDR1 is SGHRS and CDR2 YFSETQ. The CDR3 nucleotides are TGCGCCAGCAGCTTGATAGATACGCAGTATTTT. It codes for CASSLIDTQYF.

The chain employs TRBV4-1 and TRBJ2-2; 9 nucleotides match TRBD2. Losses at the gene ends were 4 bases for V and 6 bases for J; bases not matched to a gene: 6. Germline values: CDR1 MGHRA, CDR2 YSYEKL. There are 15 residues in the CDR3. DNA of the CDR3: TGCGCCAGCAGCCTAAGGGCTAGCGGGGCCGGGGAGCTGTTTTTT. It is translated as CASSLRASGAGELFF.

This chain links TRBV7-3 with TRBJ2-5; D is uncertain. Germline lookup yields CDR1 SGHTA and CDR2 FQGTGA. V shed 2 bases and J shed 5 bases, with 9 bases lying between them. CDR3 length: 13 amino acids. The CDR3: CASSLSGVETQYF. The CDR3 bases are TGTGCCAGCAGCTTATCAGGTGTGGAGACCCAGTACTTC. The variable domain in full, with the rest retrieved from reference TRBV7-3 and TRBJ2-5, is GAGVSQTPSNKVTEKGKYVELRCDPISGHTALYWYRQSLGQGPEFLIYFQGTGAADDSGLPNDRFFAVRPEGSVSTLKIQRTERGDSAVYLCASSLSGVETQYFGPGTRLLVL.

The rearrangement uses TRBV7-9 and TRBJ2-7, with unresolved D. Trimming pared 2 bases from V and 3 bases from J, leaving 11 bases between. The germline V gene has CDR1 SEHNR and CDR2 FQNEAQ (reference sequence). The CDR3 is 14 amino acids. The CDR3 nucleotides are TGTGCCAGCAGCTTATTAGGCCGCCACTACGAGCAGTACTTC. Translating it yields CASSLLGRHYEQYF.

J is TRBJ2-1 and V is TRBV7-2; no clear D gene. This CDR3 has 16 amino acids. Trimming removed 0 bases from V and 2 bases from J, with 11 bases in between. CDR1 is SGHTA, CDR2 FQGNSA, per germline. The CDR3 loop is CASSLALGGTYNEQFF. The DNA for the CDR3 is TGTGCCAGCAGCTTAGCCCTTGGTGGAACCTACAATGAGCAGTTCTTC.

The chain recombines TRBV5-1 with TRBJ1-5; tentative D call: TRBD1 (5 bases). The CDR3 totals 17 residues. Germline V gives CDR1 SGHRS, CDR2 YFSETQ. V was cut by 0 bases and J by 0 bases, with 13 bases left in between. Here the CDR3 DNA reads TGCGCCAGCAGCTTGGGTCCGGTTGGGGGTAGCAATCAGCCCCAGCATTTT. Translated, it gives CASSLGPVGGSNQPQHF.

Details on this clone: Other DNA variants within this sample encode the same CDR3. The V and J genes are TRBV5-1 and TRBJ2-1, with TRBD2 matching 11 bases. Germline CDR1 reads SGHRS; CDR2 reads YFSETQ. The CDR3 sequence is 16 residues long. The V gene end was trimmed by 0 bases and the J gene end by 4 bases; junction bases not matched to a gene: 3. The CDR3 region has the DNA TGCGCCAGCAGCTTGGCCGGGACTAGCGGATACAATGAGCAGTTCTTC. Translating it yields CASSLAGTSGYNEQFF.

The DNA of the CDR3 is TGTGCCAGACTTCGACTAGCGGGAGCGATCAATGAGCAGTTCTTC. It encodes CARLRLAGAINEQFF. The chain links TRBV2 to TRBJ2-1, with TRBD2 matching over 12 bases. The CDR3 consists of 15 residues. The trim removed 9 bases at V and 6 bases at J, leaving 9 bases unmatched. Germline V gene lookup returns CDR1 SNHLY and CDR2 FYNNEI.

The chain uses TRBV5-5 and TRBJ1-5; 7 bases map to TRBD1. This CDR3 region has 15 residues. Germline loops: CDR1 SGHKS, CDR2 YYEKEE (reference sequence). V was pared by 4 bases and J by 5 bases, with 9 bases of the junction left unmatched. The CDR3 reads CASSKGQSTYQPQHF. In DNA form, the CDR3 reads TGTGCCAGCAGCAAGGGACAGTCGACCTATCAGCCCCAGCATTTT.

The V and J genes are TRBV5-1 and TRBJ1-1; no clear D. V lost 1 base, J lost 3 bases, and 10 bases lay in between. The CDR3 is made up of 14 amino acids. Germline V CDR1 and CDR2: SGHRS, YFSETQ. The CDR3, as DNA: TGCGCCAGCAGCTTGTTGAACCGGGACACTGAAGCTTTCTTT. Translating it yields CASSLLNRDTEAFF.

J is TRBJ2-7 and V is TRBV6-5, with D possibly being TRBD1 or TRBD2 (7 bases each). Per the germline V gene, CDR1 is MNHEY and CDR2 is SVGAGI. V lost 0 bases, J lost 4 bases, and 13 bases lay in between. The CDR3 is made up of 15 amino acids. The CDR3 bases are TGTGCCAGCAGTTACTCGGGGCAGGGGGGGTACGAGCAGTACTTC. Protein: CASSYSGQGGYEQYF.

This clone was counted a few times. V and J are TRBV5-4 and TRBJ1-1, with D perhaps TRBD1 (5 bases). Germline V gives CDR1 SGHNT, CDR2 YYREEE (reference sequence). Trimming shortened V by 2 bases and J by 2 bases, and 7 bases separated the two germline ends. The CDR3 contains 13 residues. CDR3 amino acids: CASSFDSNTEAFF. The CDR3 DNA sequence: TGTGCCAGCAGCTTTGACAGCAACACTGAAGCTTTCTTT.

The rearrangement uses TRBV6-4 and TRBJ2-1; 13 bases align to TRBD2. This CDR3 has 17 residues. The V gene's germline CDR1 is MRHNA and CDR2 SNTAGT. The J segment lost 7 bases and the V segment lost 5 bases, leaving 11 bases of the junction unmatched. This chain's CDR3 is CASSYNPTSGRGNEQFF. The CDR3 coding sequence is TGTGCCAGCAGTTACAACCCAACTAGCGGGAGGGGTAATGAGCAGTTCTTC.

The chain employs TRBV9 and TRBJ1-2; no clear D gene. The CDR3 has 14 amino acids. CDR1 and CDR2 (germline): SGDLS, YYNGEE. Between the trimmed V and J ends, which lost 2 bases and 4 bases, there was a span of 12 bases. The CDR3 DNA follows: TGTGCCAGCAGCGTGCAGGAAGGCGGCTATGGCTACACCTTC. Amino acids: CASSVQEGGYGYTF.

This clone was found once. Other nucleotide sequences from this sample produce the same CDR3. J is TRBJ1-1 and V is TRBV30, with D unclear. V lost 2 bases, J lost 0 bases, and 7 bases lay in between. There are 13 residues in the CDR3. Per the germline V gene, CDR1 is GTSNPN and CDR2 is SVGIG (reference sequence). CDR3 DNA sequence: TGTGCCTGGAGTACTGGGATGAACACTGAAGCTTTCTTT. Encoded protein: CAWSTGMNTEAFF.

The V and J genes are TRBV28 and TRBJ2-5; TRBD2 matches 10 bases. The CDR3 runs to 14 residues. V lost 5 bases to trimming and J lost 5 bases; unmatched junction nucleotides: 5. Germline loops: CDR1 MDHEN, CDR2 SYDVKM. CDR3 DNA sequence: TGTGCCAGCAGTCGTCTAGCGGGAGTCGAGACCCAGTACTTC. Translating gives CASSRLAGVETQYF.

CDR3 residues: CSPKFGQGAAGTGELFF. CDR3 nucleotides: TGCAGCCCCAAATTCGGACAGGGGGCTGCAGGCACCGGGGAGCTGTTTTTT. The gene calls are TRBV29-1 and TRBJ2-2; 11 nucleotides match TRBD1. Germline CDR1 SQVTM, CDR2 ANQGSEA. Losses at the gene ends were 8 bases for V and 4 bases for J; bases not matched to a gene: 15. This CDR3 region has 17 residues.

CDR3 bases: TGTGCCACCAGCAGAACAGGGGGGACTGAAGCTTTCTTT. It translates to CATSRTGGTEAFF. The gene calls are TRBV15 and TRBJ1-1; TRBD1 matches 8 bases. Germline CDR1 reads LNHNV; CDR2 reads YYDKDF (reference sequence). J gave up 5 bases and V 2 bases, and 1 base lay outside the gene matches. The CDR3 consists of 13 residues.

The table lists this clone with a count of one. This sequence joins TRBV7-8 and TRBJ1-3, with D perhaps matching TRBD1 (5 bases). The germline gives CDR1 SGHVS, CDR2 FQNEAQ. The CDR3 extends over 14 amino acids. V was trimmed by 1 base and J by 4 bases, leaving 8 bases between them. CDR3 sequence reads: CASSLGRTGNTIYF. Written as DNA, the CDR3 is TGTGCCAGCAGCTTAGGGAGGACAGGAAACACCATATATTTT.

The chain has TRBV2 and TRBJ1-3; D unclear. The CDR3 loop spans 13 amino acids. Looked up from germline, CDR1 is SNHLY and CDR2 is FYNNEI. Trimming took 7 bases from V and 2 from J, leaving 9 bases between them. Written as DNA, the CDR3 is TGTGCCAGCACCAGCACCCCTGGAAACACCATATATTTT. Amino acids: CASTSTPGNTIYF.

The chain has TRBV5-4 and TRBJ2-5, with a weak D call TRBD2 (5 bases). Germline V gene sequence: CDR1 SGHNT, CDR2 YYREEE (reference sequence). The CDR3 spans 13 residues. V was clipped by 9 bases and J by 1 base, with 13 bases between them. CDR3 DNA: TGTGCCACCTCCCGAGGGCGCCAAGAGACCCAGTACTTC. Translating it yields CATSRGRQETQYF.